One and the same sample provided the 20 T cell receptor beta chains below, sequenced in a study of tumor-infiltrating lymphocytes in primary liver carcinoma. A constant-region primer served to make TCR beta cDNA from roughly 540 ng total RNA. Researchers made the TCR beta libraries by running three nested multiplex PCR rounds with slightly modified ARM-PCR. The opening two PCR rounds, around 11 cycles each, paired TRBV1-TRBV30 forward primers with a C-beta reverse primer. From the multiplex PCR reads, TCRdb called clonotypes with MiXCR, one entry per CDR3 protein. The sample carries fewer than 400,000 distinct CDR3 sequences, less than 75% recorded once. Unsorted whole blood supplied the RNA, and germline DNA was extracted too. Sequenced input: peripheral blood. These receptors originate from a man aged 35 to 55 with primary liver carcinoma and hepatitis B virus infection.

The chain combines TRBV20-1 with TRBJ2-3; 9 bases line up with TRBD2. From germline, CDR1 is DFQATT and CDR2 SNEGSKA (reference sequence). Trimming removed 3 bases from V and 6 bases from J; junction bases left unmatched: 7. CDR3 size: 14 residues. The CDR3 region is CSASGGRALDTQYF. DNA for the CDR3: TGCAGTGCTAGTGGCGGGAGGGCCTTGGATACGCAGTATTTT.

The chain combines TRBV28 with TRBJ1-2; TRBD1 matches 9 bases. Germline-derived CDR1 and CDR2 are MDHEN and SYDVKM. V dropped 5 bases and J dropped 8; count of bases not matched to a gene: 12. CDR3 length equals 15 residues. CDR3 sequence: CASSAIGQGIGGYTF. CDR3 in DNA: TGTGCCAGCAGTGCTATCGGACAGGGGATAGGGGGCTACACCTTC.

This clonotype has just one count. The chain employs TRBV11-2 and TRBJ1-5; the D is unclear. V gave up 0 bases and J gave up 11 bases, with 11 bases separating them. Germline CDR1 reads SGHAT; CDR2 reads FQNNGV. CDR3 length: 13 amino acids. The CDR3, as DNA: TGTGCCAGCAGCTTAGACAGTGCGCAGTCCCAGCATTTT. Its protein product is CASSLDSAQSQHF.

To note about this clonotype: The junction departs from the called germline gene at one end, perhaps through a read error. The V call is TRBV7-9, the J call TRBJ2-1, with D unclear. The CDR3 has 14 amino acids. Per germline, CDR1 SEHNR and CDR2 FQNEAQ (reference sequence). CDR3 sequence reads: CARSLAWTHNEQFF. In DNA, the CDR3 is TGTGCCAGGAGCTTAGCCTGGACCCACAATGAGCAGTTCTTC.

The rearrangement joins TRBV11-2 to TRBJ2-3; D may be TRBD1 (5 bases). The germline V gene has CDR1 SGHAT and CDR2 FQNNGV. This CDR3 has 16 residues. In DNA form, the CDR3 reads TGTCTCAGCAGCAGAAGAAGTACAGGTAACACAGATACGCAGTATTTT. Its translation: CLSSRRSTGNTDTQYF.

The chain has TRBV28 and TRBJ1-1; D is unclear. Germline CDR1 and CDR2: MDHEN and SYDVKM. The CDR3 has 13 amino acids. V was shortened by 3 bases and J by 10 bases, with 15 bases between the two germline ends. The CDR3 reads CASSLFADGGAFF. The DNA of the CDR3 is TGTGCCAGCAGTTTGTTCGCCGACGGTGGAGCTTTCTTT.

Details on this clonotype: This may be a read error: a much more frequent sequence differs by one nucleotide. The V gene is TRBV29-1, the J gene TRBJ2-1; unclear D gene. Germline V gene sequence: CDR1 SQVTM, CDR2 ANQGSEA. This CDR3 spans 14 amino acids. The CDR3 region is CSVEAGSSYYEQFF. The CDR3 DNA follows: TGCAGCGTTGAAGCGGGTAGCTCCTACTATGAGCAGTTCTTC.

With respect to this clonotype: Possible read error: a much larger clone is one base away. The chain is built from TRBV6-1 and TRBJ1-1; 12 bases fit TRBD1. The CDR3 length is 14 residues. Trimming removed 6 bases from V and 11 bases from J; junction bases left unmatched: 10. In germline, CDR1 is MNHNS, CDR2 SASEGT. The CDR3 DNA sequence: TGTGCCAGCAGGGACGGGACAGGGGGCGTCCCGGCTTTCTTT. It codes for CASRDGTGGVPAFF.

The table lists this clonotype with a few counts. The chain links TRBV7-8 to TRBJ1-1; D uncertain. The V end lost 1 base, the J end lost 0 bases, and 9 bases lay between the germline ends. CDR3 size: 15 residues. Germline V lookup: CDR1 SGHVS, CDR2 FQNEAQ. The CDR3 is CASSLGGALNTEAFF. The CDR3 region has the DNA TGTGCCAGCAGCTTAGGTGGAGCACTGAACACTGAAGCTTTCTTT. Using reference TRBV7-8 and TRBJ1-1 for the parts outside the CDR3, the full variable domain is GAGVSQSPRYKVAKRGQDVALRCDPISGHVSLFWYQQALGQGPEFLTYFQNEAQLDKSGLPSDRFFAERPEGSVSTLKIQRTQQEDSAVYLCASSLGGALNTEAFFGQGTRLTVV.

The chain joins TRBV7-6 to TRBJ2-5; TRBD1 matches at 7 bases. The trim removed 3 bases at V and 1 base at J, leaving 5 bases unmatched. CDR1 SGHVS and CDR2 FNYEAQ come from the germline V gene. The CDR3 is 15 residues long. The CDR3 bases are TGTGCCAGCAGCTTCCTGACAGGGTTCCAAGAGACCCAGTACTTC. It yields the protein CASSFLTGFQETQYF.

The sample holds a few counts of this clonotype. This rearrangement joins TRBV12-5 to TRBJ2-1; 7 nucleotides line up with TRBD2. The V gene's germline CDR1 is LGHNT and CDR2 FRNRAP. V dropped 0 bases and J dropped 6; count of bases not matched to a gene: 14. The CDR3 runs to 18 residues. The CDR3 loop is CASGLVSGAGAPVNEQFF. The CDR3 bases are TGTGCTAGTGGTTTGGTTAGTGGGGCGGGAGCTCCCGTCAATGAGCAGTTCTTC.

Remarks on this clonotype: This may be a read error, as it is one base from a much larger clone. The genes are TRBV6-1 and TRBJ2-3; D is perhaps TRBD1 (6 bases). Germline CDR1 MNHNS, CDR2 SASEGT. The CDR3 totals 14 residues. Trimming shortened V by 10 bases and J by 6 bases, and 20 bases separated the two germline ends. Here the CDR3 reads CANNKGTTSDTQYF. The CDR3 DNA follows: TGTGCCAACAATAAAGGGACAACTAGTGATACGCAGTATTTT.

For this clonotype: Its ends do not fully match the called genes, so a read error is possible. The chain recombines TRBV6-5 with TRBJ1-1; D not certain. The CDR3 totals 15 residues. Germline CDR1 reads MNHEY; CDR2 reads SVGAGI. The CDR3 nucleotides are TGTGCCAGCAGTTACTCTTTGTCGGGGTACACTGAAGCTCTATTT. Residues: CASSYSLSGYTEALF.

This clonotype showed up just a few times. The final CDR3 position lacks the conserved phenylalanine or tryptophan, pointing to a likely read error. The V call is TRBV4-1, the J call TRBJ1-1; TRBD1 is a possible D gene (5 bases). Trimming left V 5 bases short and J 4 bases short, with 20 bases between. Germline loops: CDR1 MGHRA, CDR2 YSYEKL. CDR3 size: 16 residues. Here the CDR3 reads CASSTPAGGAGTEAFL. CDR3 DNA sequence: TGCGCCAGCAGCACCCCGGCTGGAGGGGCTGGCACTGAAGCTTTCCTT.

Points on this clonotype: The junction differs from germline at one of its ends, possibly a read error. The chain carries TRBV16 and TRBJ1-2, with a possible D match to TRBD1 (5 bases). The germline CDR1 and CDR2 sequences are KGHSY and FQNENV. This CDR3 contains 14 residues. CDR3 nucleotides: TGTGCCAGCAGCCAATCGGCAGGGAGCTATAGCTACACCTTC. Protein product: CASSQSAGSYSYTF.

Notes on this clonotype: A read error is possible here, since a much larger clone lies one base away. The chain uses TRBV29-1 and TRBJ1-1; D might be TRBD1 (5 bases). Germline-derived CDR1 and CDR2 are SQVTM and ANQGSEA. This CDR3 comprises 11 residues. The CDR3 here is CSDEEGLQAFF. CDR3 nucleotides: TGCAGCGATGAAGAGGGACTACAAGCTTTCTTT.

Regarding this clonotype: One end of the junction fails to match germline, which may point to a read error. The chain combines TRBV13 with TRBJ2-1; 10 bases match TRBD2. This CDR3 is built from 16 residues. Germline CDR1 reads PRHDT; CDR2 reads FYEKMQ (reference sequence). CDR3 coding DNA: TGTACCAGCAACTCAGCCTGGCTAGCGGGAGATAATGAGCAGTTCTTC. Protein product: CTSNSAWLAGDNEQFF. Together with reference TRBV13 and TRBJ2-1, the CDR3 gives the full variable domain: AAGVIQSPRHLIKEKRETATLKCYPIPRHDTVYWYQQGPGQDPQFLISFYEKMQSDKGSIPDRFSAQQFSDYHSELNMSSLELGDSALYFCTSNSAWLAGDNEQFFGPGTRLTVL.

This clonotype was counted a single time. A single base separates this from a much larger clone, so it may be a read error. This rearrangement joins TRBV6-2 or TRBV6-3 to TRBJ2-2, with D tentatively TRBD1 (6 bases). Trimming took 5 bases from V and 0 from J, leaving 10 bases between them. The CDR3 has 15 residues. The germline gives CDR1 MNHEY, CDR2 SVGEGT. CDR3 nucleotide sequence: TGTGCCAGCAGTGGGACATGGGCGAACACCGGGGAGCTGTTTTTT. This sequence encodes CASSGTWANTGELFF.

In its sample, this clonotype was seen a few times. The CDR3 nucleotides are TGTGCCAGCAGCCGACGGACAGGGGAAAATTCACCCCTCCACTTT. Translation gives CASSRRTGENSPLHF. This sequence joins TRBV14 and TRBJ1-6, with 9 bases fitting TRBD1. Looked up from germline, CDR1 is SGHDN and CDR2 is FVKESK. Unmatched junction bases numbered 5, after V lost 4 bases and J lost 7 bases. The CDR3 is 15 residues long. Using reference TRBV14 and TRBJ1-6 for the parts outside the CDR3, the full variable domain is EAGVTQFPSHSVIEKGQTVTLRCDPISGHDNLYWYRRVMGKEIKFLLHFVKESKQDESGMPNNRFLAERTGGTYSTLKVQPAELEDSGVYFCASSRRTGENSPLHFGNGTRLTVT.

The V call is TRBV11-2, the J call TRBJ2-2; D possibly matches TRBD1 or TRBD2 (5 bases each). V was pared by 3 bases and J by 6 bases, with 14 bases between. Germline lookup yields CDR1 SGHAT and CDR2 FQNNGV. The CDR3 spans 15 residues. The CDR3 DNA is TGTGCCAGCAGCTTCACCCGGGGCCCCGCCGGGGAGCTGTTTTTT. Translated: CASSFTRGPAGELFF. Combining the CDR3 with reference TRBV11-2 and TRBJ2-2 gives the whole variable domain EAGVAQSPRYKIIEKRQSVAFWCNPISGHATLYWYQQILGQGPKLLIQFQNNGVVDDSQLPKDRFSAERLKGVDSTLKIQPAKLEDSAVYLCASSFTRGPAGELFFGEGSRLTVL.